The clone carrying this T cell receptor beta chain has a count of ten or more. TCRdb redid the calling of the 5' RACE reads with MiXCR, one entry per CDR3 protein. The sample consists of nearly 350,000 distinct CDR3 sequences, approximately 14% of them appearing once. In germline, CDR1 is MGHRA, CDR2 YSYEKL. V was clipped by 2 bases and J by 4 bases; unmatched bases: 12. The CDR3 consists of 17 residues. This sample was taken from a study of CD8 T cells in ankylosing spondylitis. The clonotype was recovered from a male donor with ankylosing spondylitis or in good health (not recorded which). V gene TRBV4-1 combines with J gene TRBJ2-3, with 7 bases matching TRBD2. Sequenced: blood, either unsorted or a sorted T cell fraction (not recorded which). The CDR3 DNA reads TGCGCCAGCAGCCAATCTAGGACTAGTGTGACGCCAGATACGCAGTATTTT. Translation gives CASSQSRTSVTPDTQYF.